This T cell receptor (beta chain) came from a study of T cell repertoires in cytomegalovirus infection. Study results and caveats: Carriers of CMV and the relevant HLA type were discriminated by public TCR beta frequency.

TCRdb recomputed calls from the reads with MiXCR, one row per CDR3 protein. The sample has 800,000 to 950,000 distinct CDR3 sequences; around a third are singletons. About this clonotype itself: What it recognizes is unknown.

The CDR3 is 14 amino acids. V dropped 1 base and J dropped 8 bases, with 12 bases sitting between them. CDR1 is SGHTA, CDR2 FQGTGA, per germline. J is TRBJ2-1 and V is TRBV7-3; perhaps TRBD1 as D (6 bases). Sequencing was performed on cultured CD8+ T cells from PBMCs, taken from culture after CMV antigen stimulation. The receptor was isolated from a human donor in good health (CMV status not recorded). Some clones in this sample may be carry-over from other donors' samples. The CDR3 loop is CASSLIVGADEQFF. CDR3 DNA sequence: TGTGCCAGCAGCTTAATAGTGGGGGCCGATGAGCAGTTCTTC.